This T cell receptor beta chain was obtained from a study of T cell repertoires in cytomegalovirus infection. Study details: CMV infection plus the matching HLA type was flagged by public TCR beta signatures. Whole-study results and caveats: Within the response measured ex vivo, HLA-C-restricted CMV-specific TCR beta clonotypes were dominant. The study identified carriers of CMV plus the relevant HLA from cumulative public TCR beta family frequency.

This clonotype was recorded at least ten times. Antigen specificity is unknown. TCRdb recomputed calls from the reads with MiXCR, one row per CDR3 protein. The data hold around 530,000 distinct CDR3 sequences, with about 15% observed a single time. V gave up 4 bases and J gave up 3 bases; unmatched junction bases: 9. This CDR3 comprises 16 residues. CDR1 and CDR2 from the germline V gene are SEHNR and FQNEAQ (reference sequence). This sequence was found in a human donor in good health (CMV status not recorded). Some clones in this sample may be carry-over from other donors' samples. The genes are TRBV7-9 and TRBJ2-1; 7 nucleotides agree with TRBD1. Sequenced: CD8+ T cells from PBMCs. The CDR3 DNA reads TGTGCCAGCAGCTCGTTAGGACAGGAACTCTACAATGAGCAGTTCTTC. Translation: CASSSLGQELYNEQFF.